This T cell receptor beta chain was found in a study of OX40 agonist ivuxolimab in advanced cancers. Broadly, across the study: Ivuxolimab was an agonistic, fully human IgG2 monoclonal antibody directed against OX40 (CD134), a costimulatory receptor. Intravenous ivuxolimab was administered to patients every 2 weeks at six dose levels: 0.01, 0.1, 0.3, 1.5, 3 and 10 mg/kg. Among the approximately 54 dose-escalation patients, approximately 20 had hepatocellular carcinoma, roughly 15 melanoma, 9 renal cell carcinoma and 9 head and neck cancer. A male proportion of almost 85% and a mean age of approximately 58 years, ranging from 23 to 79, were recorded for the dose-escalation cohort. Patients were allowed to have had prior anti-PD-1, anti-PD-L1 or anti-CTLA-4 therapy, and approximately 40% of the dose-escalation patients had been treated with checkpoint inhibitors. Partial responses were achieved by three dose-escalation patients, of whom one had hepatocellular carcinoma and two had cutaneous melanoma. The purpose of peripheral TCRbeta sequencing was to test whether ivuxolimab changed TCR sequence diversity and led to clonal T-cell expansion. The paper covers the monotherapy dose-escalation part of the phase I ivuxolimab trial, which included N ≈ 50 patients.

Patients with a history of autoimmune disease or receiving systemic immunosuppression were excluded from the trial. In every dose cohort, peripheral blood was drawn for TCR sequencing at baseline, cycle 4 day 1, and cycle 7 day 1. Samples came from an open-label, multicenter, first-in-human phase I dose-escalation trial of ivuxolimab. The trial enrolled adults with locally advanced or metastatic head and neck squamous cell, hepatocellular, melanoma or renal cell carcinoma. Before TCR sequencing, CD4+ T cells and CD8+ T cells were sorted from peripheral blood as separate populations. Broader findings and caveats from the paper: Antigen specificity was not determined for the clonally expanded peripheral T cells. In the 0.1-3.0 mg/kg groups, partial responders were among the patients with the lowest normalized peripheral clonal expansion, particularly in CD8+ T cells. At doses of 0.1 to 3.0 mg/kg, clonal expansion of both CD4+ and CD8+ blood T cells was observed from baseline to week 6. Low levels of normalized T-cell clonal expansion were also seen in some nonresponding patients. After ivuxolimab, expanded clones were on average more numerous among CD8+ T cells than among CD4+ T cells.

On this clone itself: The antigen it binds to is not known. Base qualities were left out, and no much larger clone turns up one base away.

Genomic DNA was isolated from the sorted cells so that the TCRbeta CDR3 region could be sequenced. The immunoSEQ Assay was used to sequence the TCRbeta CDR3 regions. The table comes from immuneACCESS by way of TCRdb, which keeps in-frame sequences with V and J called. Part of the clones is missing from these tables; in studies checked, under half for an unresolved V gene and the rest for unknown reasons. Present in this sample are about 80,000 clones, roughly 86% of which were seen just once. Roughly 25% of the sample rests with the top ten. The CDR1 and CDR2 encoded by the germline V gene are MDHEN and SYDVKM. Including cysteine and phenylalanine, the CDR3 has 14 amino acids. Left in the record is the CDR3 DNA by itself, 42 bases read in frame from the first base. The trim is 6 bases for V and 5 bases for J, with a gap of 13 bases between the germline ends.

This specimen consisted of CD4+ or CD8+ T cells sorted from blood, obtained in a trial of the OX40 agonist ivuxolimab. The sequence is built from TRBV28 and TRBJ1-4; the D gene cannot be resolved reliably. This receptor was taken from an adult with an advanced solid tumor such as melanoma, head and neck, liver or kidney cancer. The CDR3 has the sequence CASRPRTQNEKLFF. The bases are TGTGCCAGCAGGCCCCGGACGCAAAATGAAAAACTGTTTTTT.